This T cell receptor (beta chain) was obtained from a study of shared clonotypes between healthy human individuals. This CDR3 spans 16 amino acids. The germline CDR1 and CDR2 sequences are PRHDT and FYEKMQ (reference sequence). Trimming left V 5 bases short and J 2 bases short, with 19 bases between. CD4+ cells underwent separation, giving CD45RA+ naive and CD45RA-negative memory subsets. The assay was immunoSEQ multiplex PCR, and TCRdb's table has in-frame clones only and misses some. This repertoire shows roughly 520,000 clones, approximately 95% found once; its top ten account for about 0.068%. The source of this sequence is a woman aged 25 to 39 in good health. This chain joins TRBV13 and TRBJ2-7; D may be TRBD2 (6 bases). The sample was naive CD4+ T cells sorted from blood. The subset denotes: CD45RA+ positively selected. CDR3 nucleotides: TGTGCCAGCAGCCCACCCCTTAGCGGTCACACCTACGAGCAGTACTTC. Encoded protein: CASSPPLSGHTYEQYF. Full variable domain (missing parts from reference TRBV13 and TRBJ2-7): AAGVIQSPRHLIKEKRETATLKCYPIPRHDTVYWYQQGPGQDPQFLISFYEKMQSDKGSIPDRFSAQQFSDYHSELNMSSLELGDSALYFCASSPPLSGHTYEQYFGPGTRLTVT.